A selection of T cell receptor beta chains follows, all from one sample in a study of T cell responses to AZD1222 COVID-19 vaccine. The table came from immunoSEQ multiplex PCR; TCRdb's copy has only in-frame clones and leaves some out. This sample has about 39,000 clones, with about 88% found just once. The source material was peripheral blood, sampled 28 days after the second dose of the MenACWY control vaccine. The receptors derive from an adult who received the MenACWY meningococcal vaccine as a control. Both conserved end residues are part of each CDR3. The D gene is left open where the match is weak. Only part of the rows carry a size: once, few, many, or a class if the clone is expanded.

cdr3_nt: TGTGCCACCAGCACACTTGGGTCCGCAAATGAGCAGTTCTTC
cdr3_aa: CATSTLGSANEQFF
clone_size: NA
cdr3_length: 14
d_call: NA
v_call: TRBV15
j_call: TRBJ2-1

cdr3_nt: TGTGCCAGCAGTTTAGGTTTTTTGGGCACCGGGGAGCTGTTTTTT
cdr3_aa: CASSLGFLGTGELFF
clone_size: NA
cdr3_length: 15
d_call: NA
v_call: TRBV28
j_call: TRBJ2-2

cdr3_nt: TGTGCCAGCAGCTTGGGGGGCAGGGCCCTCTCCTACGAGCAGTACTTC
cdr3_aa: CASSLGGRALSYEQYF
clone_size: NA
cdr3_length: 16
d_call: NA
v_call: TRBV5-4
j_call: TRBJ2-7

cdr3_nt: TGTGCCAGCTCACCAGCAGGTACCTACGAGCAGTACTTC
cdr3_aa: CASSPAGTYEQYF
clone_size: NA
cdr3_length: 13
d_call: NA
v_call: TRBV18
j_call: TRBJ2-7

cdr3_nt: TGCAGTGCTAGAACAGATACGCAGTATTTT
cdr3_aa: CSARTDTQYF
clone_size: NA
cdr3_length: 10
d_call: NA
v_call: TRBV20-1
j_call: TRBJ2-3

cdr3_nt: TGTGCCAGCAGTTTTAAGGCGTGGCAGCCCCAGCATTTT
cdr3_aa: CASSFKAWQPQHF
clone_size: NA
cdr3_length: 13
d_call: NA
v_call: TRBV27
j_call: TRBJ1-5

cdr3_nt: TGTGCCAGCAGTTGGACGGACTCCTACGAGCAGTACTTC
cdr3_aa: CASSWTDSYEQYF
clone_size: NA
cdr3_length: 13
d_call: NA
v_call: TRBV12-3/TRBV12-4
j_call: TRBJ2-7

cdr3_nt: TGTGCCACCAGCAGAGACGGTTTGTTATCCTACGAGCAGTACTTC
cdr3_aa: CATSRDGLLSYEQYF
clone_size: NA
cdr3_length: 15
d_call: NA
v_call: TRBV15
j_call: TRBJ2-7

cdr3_nt: TGTGCCAGCATGCCGACTAGCGGGAGTGAGACCCAGTACTTC
cdr3_aa: CASMPTSGSETQYF
clone_size: NA
cdr3_length: 14
d_call: TRBD2
v_call: TRBV6-5
j_call: TRBJ2-5

cdr3_nt: TGTGCCAGCGTAGGACAAATTGAAGCTTTCTTT
cdr3_aa: CASVGQIEAFF
clone_size: NA
cdr3_length: 11
d_call: NA
v_call: TRBV2
j_call: TRBJ1-1

cdr3_nt: TGTGCCAGCAGCATCCTCCGGGACAGGGTAAATTCACCCCTCCACTTT
cdr3_aa: CASSILRDRVNSPLHF
clone_size: NA
cdr3_length: 16
d_call: NA
v_call: TRBV21-1
j_call: TRBJ1-6

cdr3_nt: TGTGCCAGTAGTAGGTGGGGCACTGAAGCTTTCTTT
cdr3_aa: CASSRWGTEAFF
clone_size: NA
cdr3_length: 12
d_call: NA
v_call: TRBV19
j_call: TRBJ1-1

cdr3_nt: TGTGCCACCAATTCGGGCCATAGCAATCAGCCCCAGCATTTT
cdr3_aa: CATNSGHSNQPQHF
clone_size: NA
cdr3_length: 14
d_call: NA
v_call: TRBV28
j_call: TRBJ1-5

cdr3_nt: TGTGCCTCTCAGCGGGGGACAAACACTGAAGCTTTCTTT
cdr3_aa: CASQRGTNTEAFF
clone_size: NA
cdr3_length: 13
d_call: NA
v_call: TRBV30
j_call: TRBJ1-1

cdr3_nt: TGCGCCAGCAGCTTGGGACATCCTAGGGCGGTCGGGGAGCTGTTTTTT
cdr3_aa: CASSLGHPRAVGELFF
clone_size: few
cdr3_length: 16
d_call: NA
v_call: TRBV5-1
j_call: TRBJ2-2

cdr3_nt: TGTGCCAGCAGCCGCGGAGGACAGGGGTCCTACAATGAGCAGTTCTTC
cdr3_aa: CASSRGGQGSYNEQFF
clone_size: NA
cdr3_length: 16
d_call: TRBD1
v_call: TRBV5-6
j_call: TRBJ2-1

cdr3_nt: TGTGCCAGCAGCTTGACTAGCGGAGGAACCGGGGAGCTGTTTTTT
cdr3_aa: CASSLTSGGTGELFF
clone_size: once
cdr3_length: 15
d_call: TRBD2
v_call: TRBV7-3
j_call: TRBJ2-2

cdr3_nt: TGTGCCAGCAGCCCCGGGGGGGGGCAGGCACGGTATGGCTACACCTTC
cdr3_aa: CASSPGGGQARYGYTF
clone_size: NA
cdr3_length: 16
d_call: NA
v_call: TRBV7-9
j_call: TRBJ1-2

cdr3_nt: TGTGCCTGGAGTCACTCCGACTGGGGGGGGTGGCGGGAGAACACCGGGGAGCTGTTTTTT
cdr3_aa: CAWSHSDWGGWRENTGELFF
clone_size: NA
cdr3_length: 20
d_call: TRBD2
v_call: TRBV30
j_call: TRBJ2-2

cdr3_nt: TGTGCCAGCAGCGCGCTAGCGGGAGGGTTCTACGAGCAGTACTTC
cdr3_aa: CASSALAGGFYEQYF
clone_size: NA
cdr3_length: 15
d_call: TRBD2
v_call: TRBV5-4
j_call: TRBJ2-7

cdr3_nt: TGTGCCAGCAGCTCTGGACAGGGGGCTGGTGAGCAGTACTTC
cdr3_aa: CASSSGQGAGEQYF
clone_size: NA
cdr3_length: 14
d_call: TRBD1
v_call: TRBV11-2
j_call: TRBJ2-7

cdr3_nt: TGTGCCAGCAGGGACAGATACGAGCAGTACTTC
cdr3_aa: CASRDRYEQYF
clone_size: NA
cdr3_length: 11
d_call: NA
v_call: TRBV12-3/TRBV12-4
j_call: TRBJ2-7

cdr3_nt: TGCGCCAGCAGCTTATCGGGGGCTGAGGAGACCCAGTACTTC
cdr3_aa: CASSLSGAEETQYF
clone_size: once
cdr3_length: 14
d_call: NA
v_call: TRBV5-1
j_call: TRBJ2-5

cdr3_nt: TGTGCCAGCTCACCTCCGGGACTACTTGGCACCGGGGAGCTGTTTTTT
cdr3_aa: CASSPPGLLGTGELFF
clone_size: NA
cdr3_length: 16
d_call: TRBD2
v_call: TRBV18
j_call: TRBJ2-2

cdr3_nt: TGCGCCAGCAGCGGGGAGGGTCCCTCCTACAATGAGCAGTTCTTC
cdr3_aa: CASSGEGPSYNEQFF
clone_size: NA
cdr3_length: 15
d_call: TRBD2
v_call: TRBV5-1
j_call: TRBJ2-1

cdr3_nt: TGTGCCACTTCCGATCCGGGACACATTCCCTCTGGAAACACCATATATTTT
cdr3_aa: CATSDPGHIPSGNTIYF
clone_size: NA
cdr3_length: 17
d_call: NA
v_call: TRBV19
j_call: TRBJ1-3

cdr3_nt: TGTGCCAGCAGTTTTAGGACAGTCAATCAGCCCCAGCATTTT
cdr3_aa: CASSFRTVNQPQHF
clone_size: NA
cdr3_length: 14
d_call: NA
v_call: TRBV28
j_call: TRBJ1-5

cdr3_nt: TGTGCCAGCAGCAGAAGGGGGCAGGGGAATGAGCAGTTCTTC
cdr3_aa: CASSRRGQGNEQFF
clone_size: NA
cdr3_length: 14
d_call: TRBD1
v_call: TRBV13
j_call: TRBJ2-1

cdr3_nt: TGCGCCAGCAGCTTTAGCGGGGTTACCTACGAGCAGTACTTC
cdr3_aa: CASSFSGVTYEQYF
clone_size: once
cdr3_length: 14
d_call: TRBD2
v_call: TRBV5-1
j_call: TRBJ2-7

cdr3_nt: TGTGCCAGCAGCTTCTTCGGGGGGATTGGCACCGGGGAGCTGTTTTTT
cdr3_aa: CASSFFGGIGTGELFF
clone_size: NA
cdr3_length: 16
d_call: TRBD2
v_call: TRBV11-3
j_call: TRBJ2-2

cdr3_nt: TGTGCCAGCAGTCCCGCAATCGGACTTGTGGCAGATACGCAGTATTTT
cdr3_aa: CASSPAIGLVADTQYF
clone_size: NA
cdr3_length: 16
d_call: NA
v_call: TRBV27
j_call: TRBJ2-3

cdr3_nt: TGTGCCAGCAGGGAAGGACTAGCGGGCTCCTACGAGCAGTACTTC
cdr3_aa: CASREGLAGSYEQYF
clone_size: once
cdr3_length: 15
d_call: TRBD2
v_call: TRBV2
j_call: TRBJ2-7

cdr3_nt: TGTGCCAGCAGCTTATGGGGAAACAATCAGCCCCAGCATTTT
cdr3_aa: CASSLWGNNQPQHF
clone_size: NA
cdr3_length: 14
d_call: NA
v_call: TRBV13
j_call: TRBJ1-5

cdr3_nt: TGTGCCACCAGTGATAGGGGAGAGCAGTACTTC
cdr3_aa: CATSDRGEQYF
clone_size: NA
cdr3_length: 11
d_call: NA
v_call: TRBV24-1
j_call: TRBJ2-7

cdr3_nt: TGTGCCAGCAGCCTTGGACTAGCGGGGCACAATGAGCAGTTCTTC
cdr3_aa: CASSLGLAGHNEQFF
clone_size: once
cdr3_length: 15
d_call: TRBD2
v_call: TRBV3-1/TRBV3-2
j_call: TRBJ2-1

cdr3_nt: TGCAGCGTTACACTAGCGGGAGGGCCGCGAATAAACCTCAATGAGCAGTTCTTC
cdr3_aa: CSVTLAGGPRINLNEQFF
clone_size: NA
cdr3_length: 18
d_call: TRBD2
v_call: TRBV29-1
j_call: TRBJ2-1

cdr3_nt: TGTGCCAGCAGCTTGACTTCGGGCTCCCACGAGCAGTACTTC
cdr3_aa: CASSLTSGSHEQYF
clone_size: NA
cdr3_length: 14
d_call: NA
v_call: TRBV11-2
j_call: TRBJ2-7

cdr3_nt: TGTGCCAGCAGGGTAAGCGGGACTAGGAACTACGAGCAGTACTTC
cdr3_aa: CASRVSGTRNYEQYF
clone_size: NA
cdr3_length: 15
d_call: TRBD2
v_call: TRBV5-6
j_call: TRBJ2-7

cdr3_nt: TGCGCCAGCAGCTCCGCGGGGAGCGAGCAGTTCTTC
cdr3_aa: CASSSAGSEQFF
clone_size: NA
cdr3_length: 12
d_call: NA
v_call: TRBV5-1
j_call: TRBJ2-1